This T cell receptor beta chain appears in the sequencing data of a study of T-cell reconstitution after alpha-beta-depleted transplantation in children. A library of TCRbeta sequences, prepared with unique molecular identifiers, was generated. TCRdb re-called the PCR reads through MiXCR, storing one row per CDR3 protein. This sample carries about 480,000 distinct CDR3 sequences, under 15% of them seen once, and the ten largest clones take about 6%. Deletions cut 6 bases from V and 2 bases from J, with 17 bases between. Germline CDR1 and CDR2: MNHNS and SASEGT. The CDR3 extends over 16 amino acids. The material sequenced was PBMCs from the stem cell graft donor, taken from the stem cell graft. The TCR originated in a human donor who donated a stem cell graft to a child with combined immunodeficiency. V usage is TRBV6-1 and J usage is TRBJ2-1, with a possible D match to TRBD1 (6 bases). Written as DNA, the CDR3 is TGTGCCAGCAGCCCCAGTTGGAGACAGGCCTACAATGAGCAGTTCTTC. Amino acids: CASSPSWRQAYNEQFF.